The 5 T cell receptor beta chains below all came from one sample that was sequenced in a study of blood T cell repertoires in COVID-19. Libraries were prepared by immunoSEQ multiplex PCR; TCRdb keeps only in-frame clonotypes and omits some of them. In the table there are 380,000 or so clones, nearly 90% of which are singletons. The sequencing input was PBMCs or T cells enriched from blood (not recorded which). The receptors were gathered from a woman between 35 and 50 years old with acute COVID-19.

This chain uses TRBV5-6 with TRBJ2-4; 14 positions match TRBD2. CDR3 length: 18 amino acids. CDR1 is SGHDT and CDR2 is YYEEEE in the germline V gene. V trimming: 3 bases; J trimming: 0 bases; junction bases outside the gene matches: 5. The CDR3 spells CASSSGLAGALAKNIQYF. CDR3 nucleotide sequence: TGTGCCAGCAGCTCGGGACTAGCGGGGGCCCTAGCCAAAAACATTCAGTACTTC.

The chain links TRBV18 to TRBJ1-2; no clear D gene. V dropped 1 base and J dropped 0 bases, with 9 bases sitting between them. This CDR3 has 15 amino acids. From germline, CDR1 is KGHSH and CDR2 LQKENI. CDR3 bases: TGTGCCAGCTCACCACAGGCGGAGACTAACTATGGCTACACCTTC. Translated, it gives CASSPQAETNYGYTF.

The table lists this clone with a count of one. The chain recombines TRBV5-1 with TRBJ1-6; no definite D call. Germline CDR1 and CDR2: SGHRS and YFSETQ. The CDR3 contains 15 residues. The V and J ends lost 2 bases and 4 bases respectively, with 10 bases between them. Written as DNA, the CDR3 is TGCGCCAGCAGCTTTTTTTCAGATTATAATTCACCCCTCCACTTT. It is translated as CASSFFSDYNSPLHF.

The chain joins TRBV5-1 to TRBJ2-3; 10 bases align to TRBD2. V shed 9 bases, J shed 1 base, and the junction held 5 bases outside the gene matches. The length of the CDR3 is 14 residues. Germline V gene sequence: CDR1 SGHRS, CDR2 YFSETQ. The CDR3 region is CATITSGGTDTQYF. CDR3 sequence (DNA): TGCGCCACAATTACTAGCGGGGGCACAGATACGCAGTATTTT.

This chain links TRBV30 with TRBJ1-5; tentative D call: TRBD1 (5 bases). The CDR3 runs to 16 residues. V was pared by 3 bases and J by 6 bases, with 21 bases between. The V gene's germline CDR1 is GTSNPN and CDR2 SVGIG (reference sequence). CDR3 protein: CAWSASAWGVGQPQHF. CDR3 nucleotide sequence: TGTGCCTGGAGCGCCTCAGCTTGGGGCGTCGGTCAGCCCCAGCATTTT.